The entry that follows covers one T cell receptor beta chain sequence. These data belong to a study of blood T cell repertoires in COVID-19. Study details: Sites across the United States, Italy and Spain contributed samples from acute and convalescent COVID-19. In each case, the material was cDNA or gDNA derived from T cells, B-cell-depleted T cells, or PBMCs.

Germline CDR1 is SGHNT and CDR2 is YYREEE (reference sequence). Trimming shortened V by 3 bases and J by 5 bases, and 14 bases separated the two germline ends. The CDR3 is made up of 14 amino acids. Original methodology: How many nucleated cells were present was estimated from reference gene primer amplification. TCRdb keeps only in-frame clones here, not all; method: immunoSEQ multiplex PCR. The DNA gave D and trimming, while V, J and clone size come from that table. The table has 95,000 to 150,000 clones, about 83% seen once; the top ten hold 2% to 2.5%. V gene TRBV5-4 combines with J gene TRBJ2-5, with D possibly being TRBD1 (7 bases). Sequences were obtained from peripheral blood. The receptor's source is a woman aged 50 to 60 with acute or convalescent COVID-19. The CDR3 DNA is TGTGCCAGCAGCTCGACAGGGCGGGGTGAGACCCAGTACTTC. It encodes CASSSTGRGETQYF. Full variable domain (outside the CDR3, taken from reference TRBV5-4 and TRBJ2-5): ETGVTQSPTHLIKTRGQQVTLRCSSQSGHNTVSWYQQALGQGPQFIFQYYREEENGRGNFPPRFSGLQFPNYSSELNVNALELDDSALYLCASSSTGRGETQYFGPGTRLLVL.